Listed here are 4 T cell receptor beta chains from one sample, sequenced in a study of cytomegalovirus exposure and HLA in healthy donors. It was with 60 Vbeta and 13 Jbeta primers that the PCR ran. The data were produced by immunoSEQ multiplex PCR, yet TCRdb's version contains in-frame clones alone and is incomplete. Seen here are 85,000 to 120,000 clones, approximately 82% observed once, and the top ten hold around 2.5%. Input material: PBMCs. The receptors were sampled from a man aged 35-49 years in good health and CMV-seronegative.

Points on this clone: The same CDR3 is also encoded by other DNA sequences in this sample. This sequence joins TRBV7-3 and TRBJ2-1; D is unclear. Trimming cost V 5 bases and J 0 bases, with 8 bases left between them. This CDR3 has 14 amino acids. Germline V gives CDR1 SGHTA, CDR2 FQGTGA. The CDR3 DNA sequence: TGTGCCAGCAGCCCCCACAGCTCCTACAATGAGCAGTTCTTC. Translation: CASSPHSSYNEQFF.

The gene calls are TRBV6-1 and TRBJ2-3; D remains unclear. The CDR3 is 13 amino acids. Germline V gene lookup returns CDR1 MNHNS and CDR2 SASEGT. V lost 5 bases and J 2 bases, leaving 8 bases between the germline ends. CDR3 DNA sequence: TGTGCCAGCAGTCCCCTTTACACAGATACGCAGTATTTT. It encodes CASSPLYTDTQYF.

This chain uses TRBV19 with TRBJ1-1; TRBD1 matches 8 bases. This CDR3 spans 15 amino acids. The germline V gene encodes CDR1 LNHDA and CDR2 SQIVND (reference sequence). J was trimmed by 5 bases and V by 4 bases; bases with no gene match: 9. The CDR3 DNA reads TGTGCCAGTAGTACCCGGACAGGGAAAAGGACTGAAGCTTTCTTT. Translated, it gives CASSTRTGKRTEAFF.

The chain recombines TRBV6-1 with TRBJ2-1, with 9 bases matching TRBD2. The CDR3 contains 14 residues. CDR1 is MNHNS and CDR2 is SASEGT in the germline V gene. With V trimmed by 6 bases and J by 4 bases, 4 bases remained unmatched. The CDR3 DNA reads as TGTGCCAGCAGGGGAGCGGGGGGTTACAATGAGCAGTTCTTC. Amino acid sequence: CASRGAGGYNEQFF.